One and the same sample provided the 29 T cell receptor beta chains below, sequenced in a study of regulatory and conventional T cells in RAG deficiency. Assay: immunoSEQ multiplex PCR; the TCRdb copy retains only in-frame clones and omits some. The sample consists of over 45,000 clones, just under 90% of them appearing once. The sorted conventional CD4+ T cells were CD25-low and CD127-high, with genomic DNA sequenced. This sample also appeared in a second study, on regulatory T cells. That study adds: Amplification used 52 TRBV primers and 13 TRBJ primers.

Source material: CD4+ effector T cells sorted from blood. The origin of the receptors is a human donor in good health.

The V gene is TRBV5-6, the J gene TRBJ1-6, with no clear D. Looked up from germline, CDR1 is SGHDT and CDR2 is YYEEEE. Deletions cut 3 bases from V and 8 bases from J, with 9 bases between. The CDR3 runs 13 residues. In nucleotides, the CDR3 is TGTGCCAGCAGCTGGCAGACTTATTCACCCCTCCACTTT. It codes for CASSWQTYSPLHF.

The chain carries TRBV10-3 and TRBJ1-1, with 9 bases matching TRBD1. Germline trimming cut 6 bases from V and 2 bases from J; bases unmatched to any gene: 4. The germline CDR1 and CDR2 sequences are ENHRY and SYGVKD. The CDR3 runs 14 residues. The CDR3 region has the DNA TGTGCCATCAGGAGACAGGGGGAAAACACTGAAGCTTTCTTT. Amino acids: CAIRRQGENTEAFF.

The V and J genes are TRBV6-6 and TRBJ1-2; D is unresolved. V lost 2 bases, J lost 8 bases, and 15 bases lay in between. This CDR3 spans 14 amino acids. Germline V gene sequence: CDR1 MNHNY, CDR2 SVGAGI (reference sequence). CDR3 region: CASSYPDGIGGYTF. The DNA of the CDR3 is TGTGCCAGCAGTTACCCGGACGGAATAGGCGGCTACACCTTC.

The chain combines TRBV18 with TRBJ2-1; tentative D call: TRBD1 (6 bases). Germline V CDR1 and CDR2: KGHSH, LQKENI. This CDR3 comprises 12 residues. Trimming left V 6 bases short and J 10 bases short, with 13 bases between. The CDR3 region is CASSTDRAEQFF. Here the CDR3 DNA reads TGTGCCAGCTCTACGGACAGAGCGGAGCAGTTCTTC.

The chain employs TRBV19 and TRBJ2-2; possibly TRBD2 for D (5 bases). V gave up 7 bases and J gave up 5 bases, with 29 bases separating them. Germline V gene lookup returns CDR1 LNHDA and CDR2 SQIVND (reference sequence). This CDR3 comprises 19 residues. The CDR3 DNA reads TGTGCCAGTACCCCCAGGCCCTATCTAGCCACTAAACGGACCGGGGAGCTGTTTTTT. This sequence encodes CASTPRPYLATKRTGELFF.

This clone was observed a handful of times. The rearrangement joins TRBV27 to TRBJ2-2; the D gene is possibly TRBD1 (6 bases). The V gene lost 5 bases and the J gene lost 4 bases, with 17 bases spanning the gap. The germline V gene encodes CDR1 MNHEY and CDR2 SMNVEV (reference sequence). The CDR3 loop spans 16 amino acids. CDR3 bases: TGTGCCAGCAGTCGCAACCCCGGGACAAGCACCGGGGAGCTGTTTTTT. Residues: CASSRNPGTSTGELFF.

CDR3 region: CASSSSGGTILRQYF. The CDR3 nucleotides read TGTGCCAGCAGTTCTTCTGGGGGGACTATCCTCAGGCAGTACTTC. The rearrangement uses TRBV27 and TRBJ2-7, with TRBD2 matching over 7 bases. The germline gives CDR1 MNHEY, CDR2 SMNVEV (reference sequence). The CDR3 totals 15 residues. With 4 bases clipped from V and 9 bases from J, the junction kept 15 bases outside the gene matches.

The rearrangement links TRBV28 to TRBJ1-5; D ambiguous. Germline loops: CDR1 MDHEN, CDR2 SYDVKM. The CDR3 runs to 12 residues. With 4 bases removed from V and 5 bases from J, the gap between germline ends came to 6 bases. CDR3 protein: CASSSPDQPQHF. DNA for the CDR3: TGTGCCAGCAGTTCTCCCGATCAGCCCCAGCATTTT.

This clone was counted a single time. The chain recombines TRBV7-3 with TRBJ1-1; D remains ambiguous. V was pared by 2 bases and J by 1 base, with 8 bases between. The CDR3 runs to 14 residues. Germline V lookup: CDR1 SGHTA, CDR2 FQGTGA. The CDR3 DNA reads TGTGCCAGCAGCTTACGTTCGACGAACACTGAAGCTTTCTTT. This sequence encodes CASSLRSTNTEAFF.

The chain joins TRBV6-5 to TRBJ2-2, with TRBD2 identical over 7 bases. This CDR3 spans 15 amino acids. Germline values: CDR1 MNHEY, CDR2 SVGAGI. The V and J ends lost 5 bases and 5 bases, in that order; junction bases with no gene match: 8. The CDR3 region has the DNA TGTGCCAGCAGTAAACCGGGACTACTTACCGGGGAGCTGTTTTTT. The encoded protein is CASSKPGLLTGELFF.

V usage is TRBV6-5 and J usage is TRBJ1-2, with D unresolved. Looked up from germline, CDR1 is MNHEY and CDR2 is SVGAGI. This CDR3 contains 14 residues. The germline V and J ends were trimmed by 4 bases and 7 bases, with 16 bases remaining between them. The CDR3 coding sequence is TGTGCCAGCAGTTCCCCGAACCAGATCGGTGGCTACACCTTC. This translates into CASSSPNQIGGYTF.

This sequence joins TRBV7-2 and TRBJ2-3; tentative D call: TRBD2 (5 bases). Deletions cut 5 bases from V and 2 bases from J, with 14 bases between. The germline V gene has CDR1 SGHTA and CDR2 FQGNSA. This CDR3 is built from 15 residues. CDR3 sequence reads: CASSVRTGLTDTQYF. The CDR3 DNA follows: TGTGCCAGCAGCGTACGGACTGGGCTCACAGATACGCAGTATTTT.

The chain combines TRBV11-2 with TRBJ1-2, with 8 bases fitting TRBD1. J gave up 5 bases and V 5 bases, and 13 bases lay outside the gene matches. The CDR3 runs 16 residues. Germline V gene lookup returns CDR1 SGHAT and CDR2 FQNNGV. In DNA form, the CDR3 reads TGTGCCAGCAGCCCCGGACAGGGCCCCTCCGGATATGGCTACACCTTC. This encodes CASSPGQGPSGYGYTF.

V gene TRBV28 combines with J gene TRBJ2-3; no firm D call. Germline assignment: CDR1 MDHEN and CDR2 SYDVKM. Trimming took off 7 bases at V and 2 bases at J, with 13 bases between the two ends. CDR3 length: 14 amino acids. DNA for the CDR3: TGTGCCAGCATCGATCAGGCCCCCACAGATACGCAGTATTTT. This gives the protein CASIDQAPTDTQYF.

The chain carries TRBV10-1 and TRBJ2-7; D unclear. CDR3 size: 14 residues. The germline CDR1 and CDR2 sequences are WNHNN and SYGVQD (reference sequence). V shed 0 bases and J shed 2 bases, with 8 bases lying between them. CDR3 protein: CASSESGMTYEQYF. CDR3 coding DNA: TGCGCCAGCAGTGAGTCTGGAATGACCTACGAGCAGTACTTC.

The chain joins TRBV7-3 to TRBJ2-1; D is unclear. The CDR3 runs to 14 residues. Germline V gene sequence: CDR1 SGHTA, CDR2 FQGTGA. The germline V and J ends were trimmed by 0 bases and 9 bases, with 12 bases remaining between them. CDR3 residues: CASSLTPAVGEQFF. CDR3 DNA: TGTGCCAGCAGCTTAACTCCCGCGGTAGGTGAGCAGTTCTTC.

The rearrangement links TRBV18 to TRBJ2-3; 9 positions agree with TRBD2. Per the germline V gene, CDR1 is KGHSH and CDR2 is LQKENI. J gave up 4 bases and V 4 bases, and 9 bases lay outside the gene matches. The CDR3 is 16 residues long. This chain's CDR3 is CASSRPGLAPADTQYF. CDR3 sequence (DNA): TGTGCCAGCTCACGCCCGGGACTAGCCCCGGCAGATACGCAGTATTTT. The full variable domain, with the rest looked up from reference TRBV18 and TRBJ2-3, is NAGVMQNPRHLVRRRGQEARLRCSPMKGHSHVYWYRQLPEEGLKFMVYLQKENIIDESGMPKERFSAEFPKEGPSILRIQQVVRGDSAAYFCASSRPGLAPADTQYFGPGTRLTVL.

This rearrangement joins TRBV30 to TRBJ2-1, with TRBD2 matching 7 bases. The CDR3 is 17 amino acids. With 0 bases clipped from V and 7 bases from J, the junction kept 15 bases outside the gene matches. The germline CDR1 and CDR2 sequences are GTSNPN and SVGIG (reference sequence). CDR3 coding DNA: TGTGCCTGGAGTGTCGTCCTGGGAGCGGGATTGAGTAATGAGCAGTTCTTC. Translated, it gives CAWSVVLGAGLSNEQFF.

This clone came up once. The CDR3 DNA sequence: TGTGCCAGCAGCCGGTTGAGGGGGATCACAGATACGCAGTATTTT. It is translated as CASSRLRGITDTQYF. The chain couples TRBV5-4 to TRBJ2-3; maybe TRBD1 (6 bases). The V gene lost 4 bases and the J gene lost 2 bases, with 14 bases spanning the gap. The germline V gene encodes CDR1 SGHNT and CDR2 YYREEE (reference sequence). This CDR3 spans 15 amino acids.

The J gene is TRBJ1-3, the V gene TRBV12-2; the table names TRBD1, a call not compared with the DNA. TRBV12-2 is a documented pseudogene. The CDR3 runs to 18 residues. The CDR3 DNA reads TGTGCAAGTCGGCTCAGGGGGCTGGTCCGAACCTCTGGAAACACCATATATTTT. It yields the protein CASRLRGLVRTSGNTIYF.

V usage is TRBV6-5 and J usage is TRBJ1-2, with a possible D match to TRBD1 (5 bases). The CDR3 covers 13 residues. The germline gives CDR1 MNHEY, CDR2 SVGAGI. V was clipped by 7 bases and J by 10 bases, with 19 bases between them. The CDR3 DNA is TGTGCCAGCAATACCGGGGGGACCGGAGACTACACCTTC. Amino acids: CASNTGGTGDYTF.

CDR3 DNA: TGTGCCAGCAGCTTAGCACAGGGATGGGACTATGGCTACACCTTC. This sequence encodes CASSLAQGWDYGYTF. The gene calls are TRBV7-9 and TRBJ1-2, with D perhaps matching TRBD1 (6 bases). Trimming cost V 0 bases and J 3 bases, with 11 bases left between them. This CDR3 has 15 residues. Germline V gives CDR1 SEHNR, CDR2 FQNEAQ (reference sequence).

This clone turned up a few times. The chain carries TRBV6-1 and TRBJ1-2, with 7 nucleotides matching TRBD1. CDR3 length equals 15 residues. The junction had 10 bases not matched to a gene; V was cut back by 5 bases and J by 4 bases. In germline, CDR1 is MNHNS, CDR2 SASEGT. CDR3 in DNA: TGTGCCAGCAGTAAACCGGGACAGCCTTCCTATGGCTACACCTTC. Translated: CASSKPGQPSYGYTF.

J is TRBJ2-5 and V is TRBV5-1; tentatively, D is TRBD1 or TRBD2 (5 bases each). Trimming pared 0 bases from V and 2 bases from J, leaving 11 bases between. CDR1 is SGHRS, CDR2 YFSETQ, per germline. The CDR3 consists of 15 residues. CDR3 in DNA: TGCGCCAGCAGCTTGGCGTCAGGGACGCAAGAGACCCAGTACTTC. Translated: CASSLASGTQETQYF.

The chain has TRBV11-2 and TRBJ1-2, with 8 bases lining up with TRBD1. CDR3 length equals 14 residues. In germline, CDR1 is SGHAT, CDR2 FQNNGV. V was clipped by 4 bases and J by 1 base; unmatched bases: 2. CDR3: CASSSRGRNYGYTF. In DNA form, the CDR3 reads TGTGCCAGCAGCTCCAGGGGGCGTAACTATGGCTACACCTTC.

This clone has a single count. The J gene is TRBJ2-2, the V gene TRBV14, with no clear D. V dropped 0 bases and J dropped 5 bases, with 13 bases sitting between them. Germline V gene sequence: CDR1 SGHDN, CDR2 FVKESK. The CDR3 extends over 16 amino acids. CDR3 sequence (DNA): TGTGCCAGCAGCCAAGATCTAAGTTGGATAACCGGGGAGCTGTTTTTT. Its protein is CASSQDLSWITGELFF.

This chain uses TRBV7-9 with TRBJ2-5; possibly TRBD1 or TRBD2 for D (6 bases each). TRBJ2-7 explains the end of the DNA better; the J call may be wrong. This CDR3 comprises 16 residues. Germline CDR1 reads SEHNR; CDR2 reads FQNEAQ (reference sequence). CDR3 residues: CASSLAAGHTSYEQYF. In nucleotides, the CDR3 is TGTGCCAGCAGCTTAGCCGCGGGACATACTTCCTACGAGCAGTACTTC.

V and J are TRBV7-2 and TRBJ2-7; D remains ambiguous. The CDR3 extends over 15 amino acids. Trimming pared 1 base from V and 5 bases from J, leaving 15 bases between. CDR1 SGHTA and CDR2 FQGNSA come from the germline V gene. The CDR3 nucleotides read TGTGCCAGCAGCTTAGGGCGGATAAGAATGGACGAGCAGTACTTC. Amino acids: CASSLGRIRMDEQYF. The whole variable domain, remainder taken from reference TRBV7-2 and TRBJ2-7, is GAGVSQSPSNKVTEKGKDVELRCDPISGHTALYWYRQSLGQGLEFLIYFQGNSAPDKSGLPSDRFSAERTGGSVSTLTIQRTQQEDSAVYLCASSLGRIRMDEQYFGPGTRLTVT.

This clone is a singleton in its sample. The chain employs TRBV14 and TRBJ1-2, with D hard to call. The length of the CDR3 is 13 residues. Germline-derived CDR1 and CDR2 are SGHDN and FVKESK. Trimming removed 4 bases from V and 3 bases from J, with 9 bases in between. CDR3 sequence reads: CASSPRRDYGYTF. CDR3 coding DNA: TGTGCCAGCAGCCCCCGACGGGACTATGGCTACACCTTC.